This TCR beta chain was obtained from a study of T cell responses to AZD1222 COVID-19 vaccine. This clone has a single count. Its antigen is currently unknown. Study-level findings and limits: Most donors were white British and more were female, and clonal diversity was possibly underestimated.

The V and J ends lost 8 bases and 4 bases respectively, with 18 bases between them. The germline gives CDR1 SGHRS, CDR2 YFSETQ. The length of the CDR3 is 14 residues. Sequencing used immunoSEQ multiplex PCR; TCRdb keeps in-frame clones, though not all of them. The sample holds about 130,000 clones, approximately 88% seen once. The chain combines TRBV5-1 with TRBJ2-5; D is perhaps TRBD2 (6 bases). The TCR comes from an adult in good health. Sample: peripheral blood, taken on day 0 of AZD1222 vaccination. CDR3 coding DNA: TGCGCCAGTGCTTCACGGGACTCGAGAGAGACCCAGTACTTC. This translates into CASASRDSRETQYF.